The 2 T cell receptor delta chains given below trace back to one sample, sequenced in a study of gamma-delta T cells after stem cell transplantation. TCRdb fed the RT-PCR reads to CATT. This table holds about 10,000 delta-chain clones, around two fifths found once. Material for sequencing was gamma-delta T cells. The source of these receptors is a human donor. It is not recorded whose cells these are; they may come from a transplant donor.

V and J are TRDV1 and TRDJ2; 8 nucleotides agree with TRDD3. Germline CDR1 is TSWWSYY and CDR2 is QGS. The CDR3 loop spans 20 amino acids. V shed 1 base and J 5 bases; nucleotides not matched to a gene: 18. Written as DNA, the CDR3 is TGTGCTCTTGGGGAACCCCCTTTCGTACCGTACTGGGGGGAAACAGCACAACTCTTCTTT. It yields the protein CALGEPPFVPYWGETAQLFF.

The rearrangement uses TRDV3 and TRDJ1; D is uncertain. The germline V gene has CDR1 TVYSNPD and CDR2 GDNSRS (reference sequence). Trimming pared 2 bases from V and 4 bases from J, leaving 14 bases between. CDR3 size: 13 residues. The CDR3 here is CAFPILCGDKLIF. CDR3 nucleotides: TGTGCCTTTCCTATCCTCTGTGGCGATAAACTCATCTTT.